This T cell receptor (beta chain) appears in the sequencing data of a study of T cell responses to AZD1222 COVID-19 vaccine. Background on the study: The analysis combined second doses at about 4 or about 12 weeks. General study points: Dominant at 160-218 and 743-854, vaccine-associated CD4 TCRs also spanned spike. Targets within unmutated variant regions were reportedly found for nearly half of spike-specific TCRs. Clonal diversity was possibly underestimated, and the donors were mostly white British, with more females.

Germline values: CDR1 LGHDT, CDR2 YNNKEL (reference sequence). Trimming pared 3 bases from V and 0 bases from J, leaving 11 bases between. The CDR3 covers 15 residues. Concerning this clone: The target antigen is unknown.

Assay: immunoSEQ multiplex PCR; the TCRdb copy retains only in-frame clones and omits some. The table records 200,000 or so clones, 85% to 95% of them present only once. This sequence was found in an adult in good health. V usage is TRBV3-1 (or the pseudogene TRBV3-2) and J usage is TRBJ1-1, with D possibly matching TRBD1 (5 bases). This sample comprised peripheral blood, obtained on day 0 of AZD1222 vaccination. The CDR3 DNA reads TGTGCCAGCAGCCAGGGGGGACTGGTGAACACTGAAGCTTTCTTT. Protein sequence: CASSQGGLVNTEAFF.